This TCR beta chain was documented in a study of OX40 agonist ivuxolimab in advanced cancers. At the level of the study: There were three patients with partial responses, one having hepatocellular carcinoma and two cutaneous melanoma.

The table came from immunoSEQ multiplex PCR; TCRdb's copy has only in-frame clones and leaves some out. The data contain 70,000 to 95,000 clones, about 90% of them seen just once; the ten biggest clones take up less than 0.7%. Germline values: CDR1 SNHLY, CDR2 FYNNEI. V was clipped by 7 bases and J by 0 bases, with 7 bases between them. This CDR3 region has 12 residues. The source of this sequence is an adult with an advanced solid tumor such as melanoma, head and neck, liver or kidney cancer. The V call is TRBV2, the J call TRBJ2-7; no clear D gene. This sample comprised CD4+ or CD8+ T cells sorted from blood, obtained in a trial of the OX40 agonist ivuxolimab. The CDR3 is CASKADSYEQYF. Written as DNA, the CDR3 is TGTGCCAGCAAGGCCGACTCCTACGAGCAGTACTTC.